These T cell receptor beta chains were read from a single sample in a study of T-cell memory formation after mild COVID-19. TCRdb processed the 5' RACE reads anew with MiXCR; each CDR3 protein has one entry. The sample contains fewer than 350,000 distinct CDR3 sequences, around 15% of which appear only once. Sequencing was carried out using PBMCs or a T cell subset sorted from them (not recorded which). The receptors here all came from a young man who had mild COVID-19 (a few samples of this study predate the infection). Cell type and time point are not known. The CDR3 runs from the conserved cysteine through the conserved F or W. The order of the fields is CDR3 length, J gene, V gene, CDR3 protein.

15,TRBJ1-5,TRBV2,CASTEGVNSNQPQHF
13,TRBJ1-4,TRBV7-9,CASSLAQGEKLFF
15,TRBJ1-5,TRBV6-2/TRBV6-3,CASSLRVFRNQPQHF
15,TRBJ2-2,TRBV12-3/TRBV12-4,CASTPTSGGTGELFF
18,TRBJ1-1,TRBV21-1,CASSKDGRTGRLGTEAFF
15,TRBJ1-3,TRBV15,CATSSLGTPGNTIYF
13,TRBJ2-7,TRBV5-1,CASSSDTLYEQYF
15,TRBJ1-3,TRBV7-9,CASSSDRGPGNTIYF
15,TRBJ2-3,TRBV14,CASSPRRGWSDTQYF
13,TRBJ2-7,TRBV10-3,CATTEPGDYEQYF
13,TRBJ2-5,TRBV5-4,CASNRDTQETQYF
14,TRBJ2-1,TRBV19,CASTPWGAHNEQFF
12,TRBJ2-1,TRBV7-9,CASSFRNNEQFF
15,TRBJ2-3,TRBV9,CASSINLDRRDTQYF
15,TRBJ1-5,TRBV15,CATSVSLGAIQPQHF
13,TRBJ2-7,TRBV7-6,CASSLRREGEQYF
17,TRBJ1-4,TRBV7-2,CASSPMGGLATNEKLFF
12,TRBJ1-2,TRBV6-6,CASTLDRASYTF
15,TRBJ2-2,TRBV28,CASHPVGGNTGELFF
19,TRBJ2-3,TRBV7-9,CASSPPVLTATSSTDTQYF
14,TRBJ2-5,TRBV12-3/TRBV12-4,CASSDRPFGGTQYF
11,TRBJ2-4,TRBV6-2/TRBV6-3,CASSMGRRMNF
13,TRBJ2-7,TRBV10-3,CAITSGQLYEQYF
16,TRBJ2-6,TRBV7-9,CASIANWGIGANVLTF
14,TRBJ1-1,TRBV10-2,CASLAGLGDTEAFF
14,TRBJ2-2,TRBV28,CASSQDSLTGELFF
11,TRBJ2-1,TRBV28,CASSSRGEQFF
17,TRBJ2-6,TRBV6-2/TRBV6-3,CASSHDPSRTGANVLTF
16,TRBJ2-1,TRBV7-6,CASSLEASGDHNEQFF
16,TRBJ2-2,TRBV3-1,CASSQVTASNTGELFF
16,TRBJ2-4,TRBV7-2,CASSLTSGGSKNIQYF
13,TRBJ2-7,TRBV27,CASSAGFSYEQYF
11,TRBJ1-1,TRBV6-6,CASRQTTEAFF
12,TRBJ2-5,TRBV18,CASSVDRETQYF
18,TRBJ2-2,TRBV4-3,CASSQEASGAANTGELFF
16,TRBJ2-3,TRBV6-5,CASSSTTGDRTDTQYF
15,TRBJ1-2,TRBV3-1,CASSQDSRLPYGYTF
14,TRBJ1-6,TRBV7-9,CASSLVDGDSPLHF
14,TRBJ2-1,TRBV25-1,CASLASGGGGGQFF
14,TRBJ1-3,TRBV15,CATSRDRVRNTIYF
19,TRBJ2-7,TRBV7-9,CASSAPTVFRGGPAWEQYF
18,TRBJ2-2,TRBV5-1,CASRDTGAGGFNTGELFF
15,TRBJ2-5,TRBV7-9,CATNGDRRGSETQYF
14,TRBJ1-5,TRBV6-1,CASSEETGDWPQHF
13,TRBJ1-1,TRBV12-3/TRBV12-4,CASRRGLSTEAFF
16,TRBJ2-2,TRBV5-1,CASSASRPSNTGELFF
16,TRBJ2-1,TRBV24-1,CATSDLTSGGAYEQFF
13,TRBJ1-1,TRBV29-1,CSVISDSKTEAFF
17,TRBJ1-1,TRBV2,CASSDDRTDFMNTEAFF
12,TRBJ1-2,TRBV24-1,CATRPPGYGYTF
15,TRBJ2-1,TRBV12-3/TRBV12-4,CASSPQGLADNEQFF
16,TRBJ2-3,TRBV4-3,CASSQGANLAADTQYF
12,TRBJ2-3,TRBV10-3,CAISESADTQYF
16,TRBJ2-2,TRBV24-1,CATSERGQGVTGELFF